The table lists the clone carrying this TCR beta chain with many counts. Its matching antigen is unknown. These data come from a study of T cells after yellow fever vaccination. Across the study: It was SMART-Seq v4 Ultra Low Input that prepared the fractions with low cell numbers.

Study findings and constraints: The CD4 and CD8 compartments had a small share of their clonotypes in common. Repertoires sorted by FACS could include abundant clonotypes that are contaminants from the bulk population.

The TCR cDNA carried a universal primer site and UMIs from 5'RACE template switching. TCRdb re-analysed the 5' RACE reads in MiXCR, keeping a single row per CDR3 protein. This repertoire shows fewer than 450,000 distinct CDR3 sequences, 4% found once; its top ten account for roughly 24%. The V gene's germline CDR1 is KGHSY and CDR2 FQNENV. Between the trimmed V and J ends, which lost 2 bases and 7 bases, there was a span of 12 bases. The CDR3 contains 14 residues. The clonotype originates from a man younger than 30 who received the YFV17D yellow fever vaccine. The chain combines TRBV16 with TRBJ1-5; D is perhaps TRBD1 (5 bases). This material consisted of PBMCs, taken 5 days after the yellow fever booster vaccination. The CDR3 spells CASSQGQMGQPQHF. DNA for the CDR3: TGTGCCAGCAGCCAAGGACAAATGGGGCAGCCCCAGCATTTT.